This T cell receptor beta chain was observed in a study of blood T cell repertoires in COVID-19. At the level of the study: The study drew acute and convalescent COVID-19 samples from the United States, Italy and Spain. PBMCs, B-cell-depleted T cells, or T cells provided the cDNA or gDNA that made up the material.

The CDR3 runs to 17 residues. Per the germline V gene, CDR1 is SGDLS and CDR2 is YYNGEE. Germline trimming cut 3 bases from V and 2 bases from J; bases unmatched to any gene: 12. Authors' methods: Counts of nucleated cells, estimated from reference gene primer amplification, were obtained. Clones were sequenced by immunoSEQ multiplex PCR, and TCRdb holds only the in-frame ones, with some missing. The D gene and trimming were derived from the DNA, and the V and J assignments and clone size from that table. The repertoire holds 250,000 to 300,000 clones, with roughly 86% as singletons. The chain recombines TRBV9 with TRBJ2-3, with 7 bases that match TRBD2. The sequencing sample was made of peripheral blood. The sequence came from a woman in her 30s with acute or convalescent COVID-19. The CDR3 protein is CASSETRGEGLTDTQYF. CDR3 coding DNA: TGTGCCAGCAGCGAGACCCGAGGGGAGGGCCTCACAGATACGCAGTATTTT.